This entry describes one T cell receptor beta chain. Antigen unknown. These data originate in a study of T cell repertoires in cytomegalovirus infection. Study-wide context: Well-studied HLA-B-restricted epitopes and recently identified HLA-C-restricted epitopes of CMV were both used in the study. Evidence of both CMV infection and a matching HLA type came from public TCR beta signatures.

From germline, CDR1 is SGHVT and CDR2 SQSDAQ. CDR3 size: 13 residues. The junction had 4 bases not matched to a gene; V was cut back by 9 bases and J by 0 bases. TCRdb analysed the reads with MiXCR anew, one entry per CDR3 protein. The sample lists around 78,000 distinct CDR3 sequences, approximately 39% occurring once. This chain links TRBV7-4 with TRBJ1-1, with 7 bases matching TRBD1. This sequence originates from a human donor in good health (CMV status not recorded). Some clones in this sample may be carry-over from other donors' samples. The sample was CD8+ T cells from cultured PBMCs, taken from culture after CMV antigen stimulation. In DNA, the CDR3 is TGTGCCAGTGACAGGGACATGAACACTGAAGCTTTCTTT. Residues: CASDRDMNTEAFF. The complete variable domain, with remaining parts taken from reference TRBV7-4 and TRBJ1-1, reads GAGVSQSPRYKVAKRGRDVALRCDSISGHVTLYWYRQTLGQGSEVLTYSQSDAQRDKSGRPSGRFSAERPERSVSTLKIQRTEQGDSAVYLCASDRDMNTEAFFGQGTRLTVV.